One and the same sample provided the 27 T cell receptor beta chains below, sequenced in a study of T cells in Graves' hyperthyroidism and ophthalmopathy. Amplified regions were TCR beta CDR3 sequences from RNA transcripts. When the TCR CDR3 underwent first-round RT-PCR, the HTBI primer set was used. TCRdb reprocessed the multiplex PCR reads with MiXCR, giving one entry per CDR3 protein. The sample lists 550,000 to 650,000 distinct CDR3 sequences; approximately 13% were seen once. Source material: blood. All receptors come from a woman aged 25 to 39 with Graves' hyperthyroidism that later progressed to Graves' ophthalmopathy.

This clonotype was seen more than once but under ten times. The rearrangement joins TRBV9 to TRBJ2-2, with TRBD2 as a possible D gene (5 bases). The CDR3 spans 15 residues. Looked up from germline, CDR1 is SGDLS and CDR2 is YYNGEE. Trimming cost V 0 bases and J 6 bases, with 12 bases left between them. The CDR3, as DNA: TGTGCCAGCAGCGTAGGTGAAGGGAGAGCCGGGGAGCTGTTTTTT. Its translation is CASSVGEGRAGELFF. The whole variable domain, remainder taken from reference TRBV9 and TRBJ2-2, is DSGVTQTPKHLITATGQRVTLRCSPRSGDLSVYWYQQSLDQGLQFLIQYYNGEERAKGNILERFSAQQFPDLHSELNLSSLELGDSALYFCASSVGEGRAGELFFGEGSRLTVL.

V and J are TRBV4-1 and TRBJ2-5, with TRBD1 identical over 8 bases. The germline V gene has CDR1 MGHRA and CDR2 YSYEKL. This CDR3 comprises 14 residues. The V gene end was trimmed by 1 base and the J gene end by 5 bases; junction bases not matched to a gene: 3. The CDR3 reads CASSQAGGRETQYF. CDR3 DNA: TGCGCCAGCAGCCAAGCAGGGGGCCGGGAGACCCAGTACTTC.

The V and J genes are TRBV24-1 and TRBJ1-5; a weak D match, TRBD1 (6 bases). Trimming removed 9 bases from V and 2 bases from J, with 19 bases in between. Germline CDR1 is KGHDR and CDR2 is SFDVKD. There are 16 residues in the CDR3. The CDR3 protein is CATPGGQQGGNQPQHF. The DNA for the CDR3 is TGTGCCACCCCGGGCGGCCAACAGGGTGGCAATCAGCCCCAGCATTTT.

The chain uses TRBV24-1 and TRBJ2-3; D gene unclear. V lost 6 bases and J lost 4, with 19 bases in between. The CDR3 contains 16 residues. Germline assignment: CDR1 KGHDR and CDR2 SFDVKD. The CDR3 nucleotides are TGTGCCACCAGTCCAAAGGCAAAGTCTGATTCAGATACGCAGTATTTT. Its protein product is CATSPKAKSDSDTQYF.

This clonotype was seen repeatedly, ten times or more. The chain combines TRBV2 with TRBJ2-2; D gene uncertain. V was cut by 3 bases and J by 4 bases, with 9 bases left in between. Germline CDR1 reads SNHLY; CDR2 reads FYNNEI. The length of the CDR3 is 14 residues. The CDR3 sequence is CASSEGIGTGELFF. DNA of the CDR3: TGTGCCAGCAGTGAGGGGATAGGCACCGGGGAGCTGTTTTTT.

The V call is TRBV7-8, the J call TRBJ1-2, with a weak D call TRBD1 (5 bases). Per germline, CDR1 SGHVS and CDR2 FQNEAQ. This CDR3 comprises 14 residues. V dropped 5 bases and J dropped 7 bases, with 17 bases sitting between them. The CDR3 sequence: CASSTGMVGTGYTF. In nucleotides, the CDR3 is TGTGCCAGCAGCACAGGCATGGTCGGAACTGGCTACACCTTC.

The rearrangement joins TRBV7-2 to TRBJ2-1, with 8 bases aligning to TRBD2. Germline-derived CDR1 and CDR2 are SGHTA and FQGNSA. CDR3 size: 15 residues. Unmatched junction bases numbered 14, after V lost 6 bases and J lost 10 bases. Written as DNA, the CDR3 is TGTGCCAGCAGGGGGCCGGGACTAGAAGTAAGCGAGCAGTTCTTC. Its translation: CASRGPGLEVSEQFF.

This clonotype was counted many times. The CDR3 protein is CASSGRGVYGYTF. Here the CDR3 DNA reads TGTGCCAGCAGTGGGAGGGGAGTCTATGGCTACACCTTC. The chain has TRBV12-3 or TRBV12-4 and TRBJ1-2; D possibly corresponds to TRBD1 (5 bases). This CDR3 spans 13 amino acids. V lost 5 bases and J lost 4, with 11 bases in between.

Many counts were recorded for this clonotype. The rearrangement links TRBV5-1 to TRBJ1-2, with TRBD1 matching 9 bases. CDR1 is SGHRS and CDR2 is YFSETQ in the germline V gene. CDR3 length: 15 residues. J gave up 5 bases and V 3 bases, and 8 bases lay outside the gene matches. The CDR3 coding sequence is TGCGCCAGCAGCTCAGTCGCGGGACAGGGTTATGGCTACACCTTC. This codes for CASSSVAGQGYGYTF.

Only a few counts were recorded for this clonotype. This chain uses TRBV10-3 with TRBJ1-5; D is possibly TRBD1 (6 bases). The germline V gene encodes CDR1 ENHRY and CDR2 SYGVKD. The length of the CDR3 is 15 residues. Trimming shortened V by 4 bases and J by 3 bases, and 13 bases separated the two germline ends. As DNA, the CDR3 is TGTGCCATCAGTGCCGGCCGGGACAACAATCAGCCCCAGCATTTT. Translated, it gives CAISAGRDNNQPQHF.

Concerning this clonotype: This could be a read error, since a much larger clone is one nucleotide away. J is TRBJ2-7 and V is TRBV6-2 or TRBV6-3, with D possibly being TRBD2 (5 bases). Deletions cut 11 bases from V and 7 bases from J, with 24 bases between. The CDR3 sequence is 14 residues long. CDR1 MNHEY and CDR2 SVGEGT come from the germline V gene. The CDR3 DNA is TGTGCCTGCCACGTCGGACTGACTCTCGGAGAGCAGTACTTC. Its protein is CACHVGLTLGEQYF.

This clonotype has only a few counts. This chain connects TRBV5-1 to TRBJ2-7, with 8 positions matching TRBD1. This CDR3 region has 14 residues. Germline values: CDR1 SGHRS, CDR2 YFSETQ. V shed 5 bases and J 0 bases; nucleotides not matched to a gene: 4. The CDR3 reads CASRRQGSSYEQYF. Here the CDR3 DNA reads TGCGCCAGCAGAAGACAGGGGAGCTCCTACGAGCAGTACTTC. Complete variable domain (other parts from reference TRBV5-1 and TRBJ2-7): KAGVTQTPRYLIKTRGQQVTLSCSPISGHRSVSWYQQTPGQGLQFLFEYFSETQRNKGNFPGRFSGRQFSNSRSEMNVSTLELGDSALYLCASRRQGSSYEQYFGPGTRLTVT.

The gene calls are TRBV5-4 and TRBJ1-4; 10 bases match TRBD1. CDR1 is SGHNT, CDR2 YYREEE, per germline (reference sequence). This CDR3 spans 16 amino acids. Losses at the gene ends were 4 bases for V and 4 bases for J; bases not matched to a gene: 7. The CDR3 loop is CASSLRTGGINEKLFF. The CDR3, as DNA: TGTGCCAGCAGCCTCCGGACAGGGGGAATTAATGAAAAACTGTTTTTT.

This clonotype was seen a few times. This chain joins TRBV2 and TRBJ1-4; TRBD1 agrees at 8 bases. With V trimmed by 10 bases and J by 7 bases, 8 bases remained unmatched. The V gene's germline CDR1 is SNHLY and CDR2 FYNNEI. The CDR3 covers 13 residues. CDR3 amino acids: CATQGASSEKLFF. CDR3 sequence (DNA): TGTGCCACCCAGGGGGCGTCTAGTGAAAAACTGTTTTTT.

This clonotype has a count of ten or more. The rearrangement links TRBV6-1 to TRBJ1-6; D call uncertain. V was clipped by 2 bases and J by 9 bases, with 14 bases between them. The CDR3 is 15 amino acids. Germline CDR1 and CDR2: MNHNS and SASEGT. Written as DNA, the CDR3 is TGTGCCAGCAGTGAATTAAGAGGGTTTAGTTCACCCCTCCACTTT. Protein: CASSELRGFSSPLHF.

Note on this clonotype: A read error may explain this, as a much larger clone is one base away. V gene TRBV14 combines with J gene TRBJ2-7; 10 bases map to TRBD2. The CDR3 spans 16 residues. From germline, CDR1 is SGHDN and CDR2 FVKESK. With 5 bases clipped from V and 4 bases from J, the junction kept 11 bases outside the gene matches. Here the CDR3 DNA reads TGTGCCAGCAGCAGACTTCCAGCGGGAGGGTTATACGAGCAGTACTTC. Protein: CASSRLPAGGLYEQYF.

This clonotype was found many times. The rearrangement links TRBV28 to TRBJ1-6, with TRBD1 matching over 7 bases. Germline V gene sequence: CDR1 MDHEN, CDR2 SYDVKM. V lost 4 bases and J lost 4; bases outside the gene matches: 4. The CDR3 runs 15 residues. The CDR3 is CASSSGTEYNSPLHF. The CDR3 DNA sequence: TGTGCCAGCAGTTCCGGGACAGAGTATAATTCACCCCTCCACTTT.

This clonotype showed up many times. This sequence joins TRBV29-1 and TRBJ1-1; D perhaps matches TRBD1 (5 bases). This CDR3 spans 13 amino acids. V dropped 6 bases and J dropped 3 bases, with 14 bases sitting between them. Germline V lookup: CDR1 SQVTM, CDR2 ANQGSEA. The DNA of the CDR3 is TGCAGCGTAGGGGTTAAGCTTGACACTGAAGCTTTCTTT. It codes for CSVGVKLDTEAFF.

V is TRBV5-5 and J is TRBJ1-5; the match to TRBD1 covers 12 bases. This CDR3 is built from 15 residues. V was clipped by 3 bases and J by 6 bases; unmatched bases: 4. From germline, CDR1 is SGHKS and CDR2 YYEKEE (reference sequence). CDR3 nucleotides: TGTGCCAGCAGCTGGGGACAGGGGGCGGGTCAGCCCCAGCATTTT. Translation: CASSWGQGAGQPQHF.

The V call is TRBV6-2 or TRBV6-3, the J call TRBJ1-2, with D maybe TRBD1 (5 bases). Germline lookup yields CDR1 MNHEY and CDR2 SVGEGT. This CDR3 spans 12 amino acids. V dropped 5 bases and J dropped 8 bases, with 12 bases sitting between them. The CDR3 is CASSLGTLGYTF. The CDR3 bases are TGTGCCAGCAGTCTTGGGACGCTCGGCTACACCTTC.

This clonotype has ten or more counts. This chain connects TRBV15 to TRBJ1-5, with no clear D. Trimming pared 0 bases from V and 6 bases from J, leaving 6 bases between. This CDR3 has 13 amino acids. The germline V gene has CDR1 LNHNV and CDR2 YYDKDF (reference sequence). The CDR3 DNA reads as TGTGCCACCAGCAGAGAATCTGGTCAGCCCCAGCATTTT. Translated, it gives CATSRESGQPQHF.

This clonotype came up many times. This chain joins TRBV27 and TRBJ2-2; 11 bases are shared with TRBD1. Trimming took 4 bases from V and 1 from J; bases not matched to a gene: 2. This CDR3 contains 16 residues. Looked up from germline, CDR1 is MNHEY and CDR2 is SMNVEV (reference sequence). The CDR3 sequence is CASSWGTGGNTGELFF. The CDR3 DNA is TGTGCCAGCAGTTGGGGGACAGGGGGGAACACCGGGGAGCTGTTTTTT.

Turning to this clonotype: Only one base separates this from a far larger clonotype, so it likely reflects a read error. The chain couples TRBV30 to TRBJ2-5, with unresolved D. The CDR3 runs to 11 residues. Trimming left V 0 bases short and J 5 bases short, with 4 bases between. Germline CDR1 is GTSNPN and CDR2 is SVGIG (reference sequence). The CDR3 is CAWSVHETQYF. The CDR3 coding sequence is TGTGCCTGGAGTGTACATGAGACCCAGTACTTC.

The chain couples TRBV4-1 to TRBJ1-4; 7 bases are a match to TRBD1. The V gene end was trimmed by 3 bases and the J gene end by 3 bases; junction bases not matched to a gene: 7. Germline CDR1 MGHRA, CDR2 YSYEKL. This CDR3 is 16 amino acids long. DNA of the CDR3: TGCGCCAGCAGCCATTCGACAGGGCAGGCTAATGAAAAACTGTTTTTT. Its translation is CASSHSTGQANEKLFF.

In its sample, this clonotype was seen a few times. The CDR3: CASGGTGGVKLFF. The CDR3 region has the DNA TGTGCCAGCGGGGGGACAGGGGGCGTAAAACTGTTTTTT. The V gene is TRBV12-3 or TRBV12-4, the J gene TRBJ1-4; TRBD1 agrees at 12 bases. Trimming cost V 8 bases and J 10 bases; bases outside gene matches: 5. The CDR3 is 13 amino acids.

As concerns this clonotype: This may stem from a read error, because a much larger clone lies one nucleotide away. The chain joins TRBV6-5 to TRBJ2-7, with D perhaps TRBD2 (6 bases). This CDR3 has 13 residues. The germline CDR1 and CDR2 sequences are MNHEY and SVGAGI. The CDR3 region has the DNA TGTGCCAGCAGTTACGCCGGGAGCTACGATCAGTACTTC. Its protein product is CASSYAGSYDQYF.

This clonotype has ten or more counts. CDR3 protein: CASSPQTPSTNYGYTF. CDR3 DNA sequence: TGTGCCAGCAGTCCCCAAACCCCGTCGACTAACTATGGCTACACCTTC. The chain has TRBV27 and TRBJ1-2; D is ambiguous. The CDR3 runs 16 residues. V was shortened by 5 bases and J by 0 bases, with 16 bases between the two germline ends. Germline assignment: CDR1 MNHEY and CDR2 SMNVEV (reference sequence).